This T cell receptor beta chain was profiled in a study of blood T cell repertoires in COVID-19. Looking at the study overall: Collection of acute and convalescent COVID-19 samples took place in the United States, Italy and Spain. T cells, B-cell-depleted T cells, or PBMCs supplied cDNA or gDNA.

In the authors' methods: Cell counts per sample came from amplifying reference gene primers. Clones were sequenced by immunoSEQ multiplex PCR, and TCRdb holds only the in-frame ones, with some missing. The V and J calls and clone size come from that table; D and trimming were worked out from the DNA. Of approximately 110,000 clones in the sample, about 85% were seen once. Sequences were obtained from peripheral blood. The receptor comes from a man aged 40-49 years with acute or convalescent COVID-19.

The CDR3 nucleotides are TGTGCCAGTAATAATATAGGCCCGAGCGGGGACTCCTACAATGAGCAGTTCTTC. Protein sequence: CASNNIGPSGDSYNEQFF. The V and J genes are TRBV19 and TRBJ2-1; the match to TRBD2 covers 7 bases. V was clipped by 7 bases and J by 0 bases; unmatched bases: 15. The CDR3 has 18 residues. The germline gives CDR1 LNHDA, CDR2 SQIVND (reference sequence).